This T cell receptor (beta chain) was documented in a study of cytotoxic CD8 clonotypes in ibrutinib-treated CLL. Study-level points and caveats: Before falling back toward baseline at progression, clonality had risen at the time of ibrutinib response.

Profiled with immunoSEQ multiplex PCR; TCRdb holds only in-frame clones, not every one. Of almost 250,000 clones in the sample, 70% were seen once. Notes on this clone: The antigen is undetermined.

The sample was PBMCs, taken after 24 months of ibrutinib treatment. The receptor comes from a human donor with chronic lymphocytic leukemia.

The CDR3 loop is CSVGWGTYNEQFF. CDR3 DNA: TGCAGCGTGGGCTGGGGGACCTACAATGAGCAGTTCTTC. This chain connects TRBV29-1 to TRBJ2-1, with D perhaps TRBD1 or TRBD2 (5 bases each). CDR3 length: 13 residues. Germline V gene data show CDR1 as SQVTM and CDR2 as ANQGSEA. V lost 6 bases to trimming and J lost 2 bases, with 11 bases between them.